The 20 T cell receptor beta chains listed next were all sequenced from one sample in a study of radiation and T cells in renal cell carcinoma. The time point is: baseline pretreatment blood. As to treatment: 15 Gy SBRT to primary tumor, nephrectomy 4 weeks later. Profiled with immunoSEQ multiplex PCR; TCRdb holds only in-frame clones, not every one. Of roughly 150,000 clones listed, about 88% are singletons. The starting material was blood, obtained from a patient whose treatment included radiotherapy and nephrectomy. Receptor source: a woman in her 70s with renal cell carcinoma.

This rearrangement joins TRBV7-8 to TRBJ1-2, with no clear D. Trimming shortened V by 0 bases and J by 5 bases, and 7 bases separated the two germline ends. The CDR3 length is 13 residues. Germline V gives CDR1 SGHVS, CDR2 FQNEAQ. The CDR3, as DNA: TGTGCCAGCAGCTTAGCAACGGATTATGGCTACACCTTC. Its protein is CASSLATDYGYTF.

The CDR3 nucleotides are TGTGCCTGGACTAGCGGCCAAGAGACCCAGTACTTC. Residues: CAWTSGQETQYF. The rearrangement links TRBV30 to TRBJ2-5; 7 nucleotides line up with TRBD2. With 4 bases clipped from V and 1 base from J, the junction kept 0 bases outside the gene matches. The germline CDR1 and CDR2 sequences are GTSNPN and SVGIG (reference sequence). The CDR3 loop spans 12 amino acids.

This chain joins TRBV18 and TRBJ2-5; D might be TRBD1 or TRBD2, each matching 5 bases. The germline CDR1 and CDR2 sequences are KGHSH and LQKENI. The germline V and J ends were trimmed by 2 bases and 5 bases, with 12 bases remaining between them. CDR3 length: 14 residues. CDR3 DNA: TGTGCCAGCTCACCAAGTGGGGCTAGCGAGACCCAGTACTTC. This codes for CASSPSGASETQYF. Full variable domain (remainder filled in from reference TRBV18 and TRBJ2-5): NAGVMQNPRHLVRRRGQEARLRCSPMKGHSHVYWYRQLPEEGLKFMVYLQKENIIDESGMPKERFSAEFPKEGPSILRIQQVVRGDSAAYFCASSPSGASETQYFGPGTRLLVL.

The CDR3 region is CASSERGRGYANTGELFF. The CDR3 DNA follows: TGTGCCAGCAGTGAACGGGGCAGGGGTTACGCGAACACCGGGGAGCTGTTTTTT. V and J are TRBV6-1 and TRBJ2-2, with D possibly TRBD1 on 6 matching bases. The CDR3 loop spans 18 amino acids. V was cut by 2 bases and J by 0 bases, with 16 bases left in between. Germline values: CDR1 MNHNS, CDR2 SASEGT.

This clone was counted a few times. The V and J genes are TRBV30 and TRBJ1-1; D not certain. V lost 0 bases to trimming and J lost 0 bases, with 8 bases between them. The V gene's germline CDR1 is GTSNPN and CDR2 SVGIG (reference sequence). There are 14 residues in the CDR3. The CDR3 reads CAWSVHGLNTEAFF. The CDR3 bases are TGTGCCTGGAGTGTACACGGGTTGAACACTGAAGCTTTCTTT.

The J gene is TRBJ2-3, the V gene TRBV7-9; D is undetermined. The CDR3 contains 12 residues. CDR1 is SEHNR, CDR2 FQNEAQ, per germline (reference sequence). The germline V and J ends were trimmed by 4 bases and 0 bases, with 2 bases remaining between them. For the CDR3, the DNA is TGTGCCAGCAGCTACAGCACAGATACGCAGTATTTT. It codes for CASSYSTDTQYF.

The chain is built from TRBV6-6 and TRBJ1-5, with 7 positions matching TRBD1. The V and J ends lost 7 bases and 4 bases, in that order; junction bases with no gene match: 4. The length of the CDR3 is 13 residues. Looked up from germline, CDR1 is MNHNY and CDR2 is SVGAGI (reference sequence). The DNA of the CDR3 is TGTGCCAGCACAGACAGGGTGAATCAGCCCCAGCATTTT. It is translated as CASTDRVNQPQHF.

The CDR3 sequence: CASRTPWCLVAFF. The CDR3 nucleotides read TGTGCCAGCAGGACCCCCTGGTGCTTAGTAGCTTTCTTT. This chain uses TRBV7-3 with TRBJ1-1; D not resolved. V lost 6 bases, J lost 10 bases, and 18 bases lay in between. This CDR3 contains 13 residues. Germline V gene data show CDR1 as SGHTA and CDR2 as FQGTGA.

The chain joins TRBV4-3 to TRBJ2-5; TRBD1 might be the D (6 bases). Looked up from germline, CDR1 is LGHNA and CDR2 is YSLEER. This CDR3 contains 14 residues. The V and J ends lost 5 bases and 4 bases respectively, with 14 bases between them. DNA of the CDR3: TGCGCCAGCAGCGGGGGCACAGGGCGAGAGACCCAGTACTTC. Its translation is CASSGGTGRETQYF.

This sequence joins TRBV6-5 and TRBJ2-1, with 10 nucleotides matching TRBD2. The germline CDR1 and CDR2 sequences are MNHEY and SVGAGI. The J segment lost 3 bases and the V segment lost 6 bases, leaving 5 bases of the junction unmatched. The CDR3 is 15 amino acids. The CDR3, as DNA: TGTGCCAGCAGGGAGAGCGGGGGGGTCTACAATGAGCAGTTCTTC. Protein product: CASRESGGVYNEQFF.

The CDR3 DNA follows: TGTGCCAGCAGCGTAAGCCTAGCGGTCAACACCGGGGAGCTGTTTTTT. Translating gives CASSVSLAVNTGELFF. The chain joins TRBV9 to TRBJ2-2; 7 bases map to TRBD2. J was trimmed by 2 bases and V by 1 base; bases with no gene match: 5. Germline loops: CDR1 SGDLS, CDR2 YYNGEE. The CDR3 runs to 16 residues.

This chain links TRBV9 with TRBJ2-1; D possibly uses TRBD1 or TRBD2 (6 bases each). V was clipped by 2 bases and J by 5 bases, with 14 bases between them. The CDR3 has 15 amino acids. Germline CDR1 is SGDLS and CDR2 is YYNGEE. CDR3 loop: CASSVYGGLNNEQFF. CDR3 nucleotide sequence: TGTGCCAGCAGCGTTTACGGGGGCCTGAACAATGAGCAGTTCTTC.

The chain combines TRBV6-5 with TRBJ2-1; TRBD2 might be the D (5 bases). The V gene's germline CDR1 is MNHEY and CDR2 SVGAGI. V was shortened by 4 bases and J by 10 bases, with 17 bases between the two germline ends. The CDR3 spans 14 residues. The CDR3 region has the DNA TGTGCCAGCAGTTCGACCCTCGGACTGGGGGAGCAGTTCTTC. This sequence encodes CASSSTLGLGEQFF.

The chain is built from TRBV5-1 and TRBJ1-3; D is unclear. The germline V gene has CDR1 SGHRS and CDR2 YFSETQ. CDR3 length: 16 amino acids. Trimming cost V 0 bases and J 0 bases, with 10 bases left between them. CDR3 sequence reads: CASSLGVGSSGNTIYF. CDR3 DNA: TGCGCCAGCAGCTTGGGGGTCGGAAGCTCTGGAAACACCATATATTTT.

The V and J genes are TRBV13 and TRBJ1-6, with D uncertain. CDR1 PRHDT and CDR2 FYEKMQ come from the germline V gene (reference sequence). Trimming stripped 4 bases from V and 5 bases from J, with 12 bases between. CDR3 length: 15 residues. CDR3 region: CASSWIGRNNSPLHF. Written as DNA, the CDR3 is TGTGCCAGCAGCTGGATAGGACGTAATAATTCACCCCTCCACTTT.

CDR3 in DNA: TGTGCCTGGGGCCGGGGGATAAGTGAAAAACTGTTTTTT. Residues: CAWGRGISEKLFF. The chain has TRBV30 and TRBJ1-4, with D maybe TRBD1 (5 bases). Looked up from germline, CDR1 is GTSNPN and CDR2 is SVGIG (reference sequence). V lost 5 bases and J 7 bases, leaving 14 bases between the germline ends. The CDR3 contains 13 residues.

The genes are TRBV18 and TRBJ2-5; possibly TRBD1 or TRBD2 for D (5 bases each). The ends were cut back, 6 bases at V and 5 bases at J, with 10 bases in the middle. The CDR3 spans 12 residues. CDR1 and CDR2 from the germline V gene are KGHSH and LQKENI. Here the CDR3 DNA reads TGTGCCAGCTCGGGGGAAGGGGAGACCCAGTACTTC. This sequence encodes CASSGEGETQYF.

This clone was detected only a few times. The V call is TRBV29-1, the J call TRBJ1-1, with D unclear. The CDR3 spans 13 residues. Germline CDR1 and CDR2: SQVTM and ANQGSEA. V lost 6 bases and J 5 bases, leaving 16 bases between the germline ends. The DNA for the CDR3 is TGCAGCGTCGCTGGGAGCCCGGGGACTGAAGCTTTCTTT. Translating gives CSVAGSPGTEAFF.

The gene calls are TRBV19 and TRBJ2-1; 12 bases fit TRBD2. The CDR3 sequence is 16 residues long. From germline, CDR1 is LNHDA and CDR2 SQIVND (reference sequence). Trimming at V came to 4 bases and at J to 6 bases, leaving 7 bases not matched to a gene. CDR3: CASSTPSSGGVNEQFF. CDR3 nucleotides: TGTGCCAGTAGTACCCCATCTAGCGGGGGGGTCAATGAGCAGTTCTTC.

This sequence joins TRBV9 and TRBJ1-1; D unclear. CDR1 SGDLS and CDR2 YYNGEE come from the germline V gene. The CDR3 spans 13 residues. V lost 4 bases to trimming and J lost 6 bases, with 13 bases between them. The CDR3 nucleotides read TGTGCCAGCAGCCCCCCGGCGTTCCCTGAAGCTTTCTTT. Residues: CASSPPAFPEAFF.